This T cell receptor beta chain originates from a study of blood T cell repertoires in COVID-19. Recruitment covered some 25 US areas and drew participants whose ages spanned about 18 to 89 years. Assignment of participants to cohorts was predicated upon participant-reported clinical history. Those designated as exposed participants met a COVID-19 case within 2 weeks before study entry. Original processing notes: Amplification of reference gene primers was used by the study to estimate nucleated cell counts. The protocol was immunoSEQ multiplex PCR, while the TCRdb copy is restricted to in-frame clones and leaves out a portion. The V and J calls and clone size were taken over from that table, and D and trimming were inferred from the DNA. The data show 200,000 to 250,000 clones, nearly 90% seen once. Germline CDR1 is SEHNR and CDR2 is FQNEAQ (reference sequence). Trimming pared 3 bases from V and 5 bases from J, leaving 16 bases between. This CDR3 region has 15 residues.

Material for sequencing was PBMCs or T cells enriched from blood (not recorded which). The origin of this receptor is a man aged 30-40 years who had been exposed to COVID-19. V is TRBV7-9 and J is TRBJ2-5, with a tentative D call TRBD2 (6 bases). The CDR3 here is CASSFPGVGTETQYF. As DNA, the CDR3 is TGTGCCAGCAGCTTCCCGGGGGTGGGCACGGAGACCCAGTACTTC.